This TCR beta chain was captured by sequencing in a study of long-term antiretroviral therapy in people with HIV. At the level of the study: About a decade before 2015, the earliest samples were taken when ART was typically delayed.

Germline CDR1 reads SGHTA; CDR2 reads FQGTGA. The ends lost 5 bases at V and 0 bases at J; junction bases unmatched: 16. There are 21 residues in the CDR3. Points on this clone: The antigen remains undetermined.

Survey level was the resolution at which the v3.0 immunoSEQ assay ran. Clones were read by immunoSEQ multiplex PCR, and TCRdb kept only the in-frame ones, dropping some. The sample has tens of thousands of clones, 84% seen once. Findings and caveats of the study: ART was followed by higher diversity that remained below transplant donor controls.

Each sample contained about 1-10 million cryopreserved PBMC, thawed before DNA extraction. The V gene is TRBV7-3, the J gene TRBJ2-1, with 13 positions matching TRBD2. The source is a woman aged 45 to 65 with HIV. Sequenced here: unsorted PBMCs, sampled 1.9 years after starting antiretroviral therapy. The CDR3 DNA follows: TGTGCCAGCAGCCATCCCTCCGGGACTAGCGGGGATCCGAGCTCCTACAATGAGCAGTTCTTC. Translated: CASSHPSGTSGDPSSYNEQFF. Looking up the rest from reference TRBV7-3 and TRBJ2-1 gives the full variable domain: GAGVSQTPSNKVTEKGKYVELRCDPISGHTALYWYRQSLGQGPEFLIYFQGTGAADDSGLPNDRFFAVRPEGSVSTLKIQRTERGDSAVYLCASSHPSGTSGDPSSYNEQFFGPGTRLTVL.